The next 3 T cell receptor beta chains were all read from a single sample in a study of blood T cell repertoires in COVID-19. Profiled with immunoSEQ multiplex PCR; TCRdb holds only in-frame clones, not every one. Seen here are about 380,000 clones, about 88% observed once, and the top ten hold 1.2%. The sample was PBMCs or T cells enriched from blood (not recorded which). The receptors shown here come from a young woman who had recovered from COVID-19.

The chain recombines TRBV5-1 with TRBJ2-1; 7 positions match TRBD1. The CDR3 is made up of 14 amino acids. Trimming took 0 bases from V and 6 from J; bases not matched to a gene: 3. CDR1 is SGHRS and CDR2 is YFSETQ in the germline V gene. CDR3 sequence reads: CASSLADRANEQFF. The CDR3 DNA sequence: TGCGCCAGCAGCTTGGCCGACAGGGCCAATGAGCAGTTCTTC.

Worth noting for this clone: An end of the junction differs from the germline gene, which may be a read error. The V call is TRBV7-7, the J call TRBJ2-1; no reliable D call. The CDR3 runs 13 residues. Germline V lookup: CDR1 SSHAT, CDR2 FNYEAQ (reference sequence). In nucleotides, the CDR3 is TGTGCTAGCAGCTTAGTTCTGTACAATGAGCAGTTCTTC. This codes for CASSLVLYNEQFF.

The chain is built from TRBV19 and TRBJ2-3; 10 nucleotides agree with TRBD2. CDR1 and CDR2 (germline): LNHDA, SQIVND (reference sequence). This CDR3 contains 16 residues. V lost 7 bases and J lost 4; bases outside the gene matches: 11. CDR3 coding DNA: TGTGCCAGTACCCCCCGGCCCAGCGGGGGGGCAGATACGCAGTATTTT. This codes for CASTPRPSGGADTQYF. The full variable domain, completed using reference TRBV19 and TRBJ2-3, is DGGITQSPKYLFRKEGQNVTLSCEQNLNHDAMYWYRQDPGQGLRLIYYSQIVNDFQKGDIAEGYSVSREKKESFPLTVTSAQKNPTAFYLCASTPRPSGGADTQYFGPGTRLTVL.